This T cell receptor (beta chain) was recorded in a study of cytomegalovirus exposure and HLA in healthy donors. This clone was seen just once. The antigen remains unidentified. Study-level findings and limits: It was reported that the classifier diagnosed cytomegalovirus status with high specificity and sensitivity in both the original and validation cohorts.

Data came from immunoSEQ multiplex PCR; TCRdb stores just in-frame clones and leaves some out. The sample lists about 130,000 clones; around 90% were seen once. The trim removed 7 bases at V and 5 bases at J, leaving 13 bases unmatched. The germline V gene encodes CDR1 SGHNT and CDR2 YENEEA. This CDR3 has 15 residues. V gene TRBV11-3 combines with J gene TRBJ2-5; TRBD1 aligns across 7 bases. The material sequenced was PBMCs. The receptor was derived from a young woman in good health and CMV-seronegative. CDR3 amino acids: CASTIRITGVETQYF. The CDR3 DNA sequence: TGTGCCAGCACCATCCGGATAACAGGGGTCGAGACCCAGTACTTC.